A selection of T cell receptor beta chains follows, all from one sample in a study of blood T cell repertoires in COVID-19. Produced via immunoSEQ multiplex PCR; TCRdb's table is partial and in-frame only. The sample carries 200,000 to 300,000 clones, over 90% recorded once. Material for sequencing was peripheral blood. The receptors stem from a man aged 25-40 years with COVID-19, enrolled during active disease. Each CDR3 is given with its conserved first and last residue. The D gene is left open where the match is weak. Clone size appears in some rows only: once, few, many, or a class for an expanded clone.

abundance,d_gene,j_gene,v_gene,len,CDR3aa,CDR3nt
NA,NA,TRBJ1-1,TRBV7-7,13,CASSSDRNTEAFF,TGTGCCAGCAGCTCGGACAGGAACACTGAAGCTTTCTTT
NA,NA,TRBJ1-1,TRBV7-9,16,CASSFFFAGMNTEAFF,TGTGCCAGCAGCTTTTTTTTCGCAGGGATGAACACTGAAGCTTTCTTT
once,TRBD1,TRBJ2-3,TRBV4-1,16,CASSQDTGGRWNRQYF,TGCGCCAGCAGCCAAGATACAGGGGGGCGATGGAACCGGCAGTATTTT
NA,NA,TRBJ1-5,TRBV5-6,17,CASSRRAAQYSNQPQHF,TGTGCCAGCAGCAGGAGGGCAGCGCAGTATAGCAATCAGCCCCAGCATTTT
NA,NA,TRBJ1-2,TRBV19,14,CASKTADSTYGYTF,TGTGCCAGTAAAACGGCGGACAGCACCTATGGCTACACCTTC
NA,NA,TRBJ2-7,TRBV3-1/TRBV3-2,15,CASSHDRKLSYEQYF,TGTGCCAGCAGCCATGACAGGAAACTCTCCTACGAGCAGTACTTC
NA,NA,TRBJ1-2,TRBV19,11,CASIAGYGYTF,TGTGCCAGTATTGCCGGCTATGGCTACACCTTC
NA,NA,TRBJ2-6,TRBV6-5,16,CASSYSSLFGANVLTF,TGTGCCAGCAGTTACTCGAGCCTATTTGGGGCCAACGTCCTGACTTTC
NA,NA,TRBJ1-2,TRBV7-9,16,CASSLAGGVLNYGYTF,TGTGCCAGCAGCTTAGCAGGCGGGGTGCTAAACTATGGCTACACCTTC
NA,NA,TRBJ1-1,TRBV7-3,14,CASSLTGRNTEAFF,TGTGCCAGCAGCTTAACAGGGAGGAACACTGAAGCTTTCTTT
NA,TRBD1,TRBJ2-7,TRBV13,15,CASSSRTGVNYEQYF,TGTGCCAGCAGCTCCCGGACAGGGGTAAACTACGAGCAGTACTTC
NA,TRBD2,TRBJ2-1,TRBV4-2,15,CASSQGRSGRDEQFF,TGTGCCAGCAGCCAAGGGCGAAGCGGGAGGGATGAGCAGTTCTTC
NA,NA,TRBJ1-4,TRBV21-1,14,CASSKTGFNEKLFF,TGTGCCAGCAGCAAGACAGGATTTAATGAAAAGCTGTTTTTT